The present T cell receptor beta chain was sequenced within a study of regulatory and conventional T cells in RAG deficiency. Study results and limitations: Omenn patients showed >85% Treg-Tconv overlap and shorter CDR3 lengths. Shannon entropy fell and Simpson indices rose in RAG-deficient patients. Other subsets showed approximately 9.6-fold reductions, but Treg unique TCR beta sequences fell 95 to 100-fold in these patients.

As to this clone: Its antigen is undetermined.

The CDR3 contains 14 residues. Looked up from germline, CDR1 is SGHRS and CDR2 is YFSETQ. The J segment lost 5 bases and the V segment lost 0 bases, leaving 3 bases of the junction unmatched. The sorted conventional CD4+ T cells were CD25-low and CD127-high, with genomic DNA sequenced. Repertoires were generated with immunoSEQ multiplex PCR, while TCRdb's copy carries only in-frame clones and drops some. The sample includes about 2,500 clones, about 80% of them seen just once. This rearrangement joins TRBV5-1 to TRBJ2-5; 8 positions agree with TRBD1. Sequenced: CD4+ effector T cells sorted from blood. This clonotype was obtained from a human donor with RAG deficiency presenting as severe combined immunodeficiency. CDR3 in DNA: TGCGCCAGCAGCTTGGCAGGGGGCTGGGAGACCCAGTACTTC. Its protein is CASSLAGGWETQYF.